This is a list of T cell receptor beta chains from one sample in a study of cytotoxic CD8 clonotypes in ibrutinib-treated CLL. Measured with immunoSEQ multiplex PCR; TCRdb has only the in-frame clones, and not every one. The sample carries over 200,000 clones, 70% to 75% recorded once. The specimen comprised PBMCs, sampled after 12 months of ibrutinib treatment. Every receptor here comes from a human donor with chronic lymphocytic leukemia. Each CDR3 is given with its conserved first and last residue. D genes are given only for firm matches. The listing skips clone size in some rows; elsewhere it reads once, few, many or a size class.

>TRBV27|few|TRBD2|TRBJ2-3
CASRPLAGVSDTQYF
TGTGCCAGCAGGCCACTAGCGGGAGTGAGCGATACGCAGTATTTT
>TRBV2|NA|NA|TRBJ1-4
CASTREGPGGRVLFF
TGTGCCAGCACCCGGGAGGGACCTGGGGGCCGAGTGCTGTTTTTT
>TRBV25-1|NA|TRBD2|TRBJ2-7
CASQDQTSEQLYEQYF
TGTGCCAGCCAGGACCAGACTAGCGAACAACTCTACGAGCAGTACTTC
>TRBV7-3|NA|NA|TRBJ1-3
CASSPLTGNTIYF
TGTGCCAGCAGCCCACTTACCGGAAACACCATATATTTT
>TRBV6-6|NA|TRBD1|TRBJ1-3
CASSQYRGNTIYF
TGTGCCAGCAGTCAATACAGGGGCAACACCATATATTTT
>TRBV7-2|NA|TRBD1|TRBJ1-5
CASSLSRGNSNQPQHF
TGTGCCAGCAGCTTAAGCAGGGGGAATAGCAATCAGCCCCAGCATTTT
>TRBV6-5|NA|NA|TRBJ1-5
CASSYKPTGKKWPQHF
TGTGCCAGCAGTTACAAACCCACAGGGAAGAAGTGGCCCCAGCATTTT
>TRBV9|once|NA|TRBJ2-7
CASSVGLAGHYEQYF
TGTGCCAGCAGCGTAGGTCTGGCGGGCCACTACGAGCAGTACTTC
>TRBV19|NA|NA|TRBJ1-6
CASSYESSRNSPLHF
TGTGCCAGTAGCTACGAGTCCTCCCGTAATTCACCCCTCCACTTT
>TRBV5-1|NA|NA|TRBJ1-1
CASSPSPANTEAFF
TGCGCCAGCAGCCCATCACCGGCTAACACTGAAGCTTTCTTT
>TRBV29-1|once|NA|TRBJ1-3
CSADLGSGNTIYF
TGCAGCGCCGATCTAGGCTCTGGAAACACCATATATTTT
>TRBV5-6|NA|NA|TRBJ2-7
CASSLFGVSSYEQYF
TGTGCCAGCAGCTTGTTTGGGGTGAGCTCCTACGAGCAGTACTTC
>TRBV7-9|NA|NA|TRBJ2-3
CASSLVHETDTQYF
TGTGCCAGCAGCTTAGTGCACGAAACAGATACGCAGTATTTT
>TRBV18|few|TRBD1|TRBJ1-5
CASSRDSGNQPQHF
TGTGCCAGCTCACGGGACAGTGGAAATCAGCCCCAGCATTTT
>TRBV30|NA|NA|TRBJ2-7
CAWSVQGSKGQYF
TGTGCCTGGAGTGTACAAGGTAGCAAGGGGCAGTACTTC
>TRBV30|NA|NA|TRBJ2-5
CAWSPVRAGGRVTQYF
TGTGCCTGGAGTCCAGTACGAGCCGGGGGGCGCGTGACCCAGTACTTC
>TRBV18|NA|NA|TRBJ1-5
CASSPARDHQPQHF
TGTGCCAGCTCACCGGCCAGGGATCATCAGCCCCAGCATTTT
>TRBV4-1|many|NA|TRBJ1-2
CASSHGIGYTF
TGCGCCAGCAGCCATGGCATTGGCTACACCTTC
>TRBV6-4|NA|TRBD1|TRBJ1-5
CASSDRDRGHQPQHF
TGTGCCAGCAGTGACCGGGACAGGGGGCATCAGCCCCAGCATTTT
>TRBV5-6|NA|TRBD1|TRBJ1-4
CASSPGTGDEKLFF
TGTGCCAGCAGCCCCGGGACAGGCGATGAAAAACTGTTTTTT
>TRBV29-1|NA|NA|TRBJ2-7
CSVEDPSSYEQYF
TGCAGCGTTGAAGATCCCAGCTCCTACGAGCAGTACTTC
>TRBV7-3|NA|TRBD2|TRBJ2-7
CASSPTFSGRINEQYF
TGTGCCAGCAGCCCAACCTTTAGCGGGAGAATCAACGAGCAGTACTTC
>TRBV5-6|NA|NA|TRBJ1-3
CASSLRGAGNTIYF
TGTGCCAGCAGCTTGCGAGGGGCCGGAAACACCATATATTTT
>TRBV27|medium-sized|NA|TRBJ2-1
CASTAEPYNEQFF
TGTGCCAGCACGGCGGAGCCCTACAATGAGCAGTTCTTC
>TRBV11-2|NA|NA|TRBJ1-1
CASSLGPSGAFF
TGTGCCAGCAGCTTAGGACCCAGCGGAGCTTTCTTT
>TRBV9|NA|NA|TRBJ1-4
CASSVGETEGEKLFF
TGTGCCAGCAGCGTAGGGGAGACAGAGGGGGAAAAACTGTTTTTT
>TRBV30|few|NA|TRBJ1-5
CAWREDSHSNQPQHF
TGTGCCTGGAGAGAGGACAGCCATAGCAATCAGCCCCAGCATTTT
>TRBV2|NA|NA|TRBJ1-5
CASREADRGNQPQHF
TGTGCCAGCAGGGAAGCGGACAGAGGCAATCAGCCCCAGCATTTT
>TRBV6-5|NA|NA|TRBJ1-4
CASSYSGTTNEKLFF
TGTGCCAGCAGTTACTCGGGAACAACTAATGAAAAACTGTTTTTT
>TRBV5-1|NA|NA|TRBJ1-4
CASSPRGENEKLFF
TGCGCCAGCAGCCCAAGGGGAGAGAATGAAAAACTGTTTTTT
>TRBV19|once|NA|TRBJ1-1
CASSLRREAFF
TGTGCCAGTAGTCTACGGCGAGAAGCTTTCTTT
>TRBV6-5|NA|TRBD1|TRBJ1-4
CASSGQGSGEKLFF
TGTGCCAGCAGTGGACAGGGTTCTGGTGAAAAACTGTTTTTT
>TRBV4-1|NA|NA|TRBJ2-7
CASSQGGGRKGYEQYF
TGCGCCAGCAGCCAAGGGGGAGGTAGGAAGGGCTACGAGCAGTACTTC
>TRBV15|NA|NA|TRBJ1-2
CATSRGGSGTNYGYTF
TGTGCCACCAGCAGAGGGGGCTCGGGGACTAACTATGGCTACACCTTC
>TRBV29-1|NA|TRBD1|TRBJ1-1
CSAPLTGGNTEAFF
TGCAGCGCACCGCTGACAGGGGGGAACACTGAAGCTTTCTTT
>TRBV7-9|NA|NA|TRBJ1-4
CASSLVSLKFNEKLFF
TGTGCCAGCAGCTTAGTTTCCCTTAAATTTAATGAAAAACTGTTTTTT
>TRBV19|NA|NA|TRBJ1-2
CASSMAGAIGYTF
TGTGCCAGTAGTATGGCAGGGGCTATAGGCTACACCTTC
>TRBV27|NA|NA|TRBJ1-2
CASSLTPAGGYTF
TGTGCCAGCAGCCTGACCCCCGCGGGTGGCTACACCTTC
>TRBV7-2|NA|NA|TRBJ2-1
CASSLGLAFNEQFF
TGTGCCAGCAGCTTAGGTTTGGCATTCAATGAGCAGTTCTTC
>TRBV25-1|NA|TRBD2|TRBJ2-1
CASNPSGSGSEQFF
TGTGCCAGCAACCCTAGCGGGTCTGGCAGTGAGCAGTTCTTC
>TRBV7-9|few|NA|TRBJ2-7
CASSLTVESSEQYF
TGTGCCAGCAGCTTGACCGTCGAGTCGAGCGAGCAGTACTTC
>TRBV27|NA|NA|TRBJ1-1
CASSPGGSGNTEAFF
TGTGCCAGCAGCCCGGGGGGGTCAGGGAACACTGAAGCTTTCTTT
>TRBV30|many|NA|TRBJ1-2
CAWSESGGYTF
TGTGCCTGGAGTGAATCAGGAGGCTACACCTTC
>TRBV6-6|few|TRBD1|TRBJ1-4
CASSYSGQGVREKLFF
TGTGCCAGCAGTTACTCCGGGCAGGGGGTGCGAGAAAAACTGTTTTTT
>TRBV19|once|NA|TRBJ1-3
CASRRGRSSGNTIYF
TGTGCCAGTAGGAGGGGAAGGAGCTCTGGAAACACCATATATTTT
>TRBV27|NA|TRBD1|TRBJ2-7
CASSRKGSGTGLYEQYF
TGTGCCAGCAGTCGTAAGGGATCGGGGACAGGGTTATACGAGCAGTACTTC
>TRBV28|NA|NA|TRBJ2-1
CAIWGRTDASMSQFF
TGTGCCATCTGGGGGAGGACAGACGCTTCAATGAGTCAGTTCTTC
>TRBV5-1|NA|TRBD1|TRBJ2-5
CASSRGQPQETQYF
TGCGCCAGCAGCCGGGGACAGCCCCAAGAGACCCAGTACTTC
>TRBV10-2|NA|NA|TRBJ1-4
CASSLRLRDEKLFF
TGCGCCAGCTCGCTCAGGTTAAGGGACGAAAAACTGTTTTTT
>TRBV28|NA|NA|TRBJ1-2
CASRLLGNNYGYTF
TGTGCCAGCAGGTTATTGGGGAATAACTATGGCTACACCTTC
>TRBV6-1|NA|TRBD2|TRBJ2-3
CASSALPTSGRADTQYF
TGTGCCAGCAGTGCACTACCGACTAGCGGGAGGGCAGATACGCAGTATTTT
>TRBV4-3|NA|NA|TRBJ2-7
CASSRDLTYEQYF
TGCGCCAGCAGCCGGGACTTGACCTACGAGCAGTACTTC
>TRBV18|few|NA|TRBJ2-5
CASSSTRQETQYF
TGTGCCAGCTCATCAACACGGCAAGAGACCCAGTACTTC
>TRBV5-5|NA|TRBD1|TRBJ1-1
CASSSPRQGRTEAFF
TGTGCCAGCAGCTCCCCCAGACAGGGACGGACTGAAGCTTTCTTT
>TRBV6-5|NA|NA|TRBJ2-6
CATRGGSGANVLTF
TGTGCCACCAGAGGGGGCTCTGGGGCCAACGTCCTGACTTTC
>TRBV11-3|many|NA|TRBJ2-1
CASSPSSAHNEQFF
TGTGCCAGCAGTCCTAGTTCCGCCCACAATGAGCAGTTCTTC
>TRBV7-6|NA|TRBD2|TRBJ2-1
CASSLEAGLAVPQFF
TGTGCCAGCAGCTTAGAGGCGGGACTAGCGGTCCCCCAGTTCTTC